What follows are 5 T cell receptor beta chains derived from one specimen sequenced in a study of blood T cell repertoires in COVID-19. Here immunoSEQ multiplex PCR was the method, and the copy in TCRdb shows in-frame clones only, minus some. The repertoire holds 210,000 or so clones, with around 84% as singletons. The source material was peripheral blood. The source is a human donor in a cohort sampled during active COVID-19.

The V and J genes are TRBV28 and TRBJ1-5; maybe TRBD1 (6 bases). The germline V gene encodes CDR1 MDHEN and CDR2 SYDVKM. V was shortened by 6 bases and J by 3 bases, with 15 bases between the two germline ends. The CDR3 has 15 amino acids. CDR3 sequence reads: CASSNGGGYNQPQHF. CDR3 nucleotide sequence: TGTGCCAGCAGCAACGGGGGGGGCTACAATCAGCCCCAGCATTTT.

This chain uses TRBV7-8 with TRBJ1-2; the D gene is possibly TRBD1 (5 bases). CDR3 length: 15 residues. V shed 0 bases and J shed 6 bases, with 14 bases lying between them. CDR1 SGHVS and CDR2 FQNEAQ come from the germline V gene. The DNA for the CDR3 is TGTGCCAGCAGCTTAGCCGGTGCGGGGCAGAATGGCTACACCTTC. Translated, it gives CASSLAGAGQNGYTF.

The chain has TRBV5-1 and TRBJ2-5, with TRBD1 matching over 10 bases. With V trimmed by 8 bases and J by 5 bases, 9 bases remained unmatched. The CDR3 is 14 amino acids. CDR1 is SGHRS, CDR2 YFSETQ, per germline. CDR3 bases: TGCGCCAGTACCTCGACAGGGGGCGAGGAGACCCAGTACTTC. This codes for CASTSTGGEETQYF.

V is TRBV27 and J is TRBJ1-6, with unresolved D. This CDR3 is 14 amino acids long. Germline lookup yields CDR1 MNHEY and CDR2 SMNVEV (reference sequence). V gave up 3 bases and J gave up 5 bases, with 8 bases separating them. As DNA, the CDR3 is TGTGCCAGCAGTTTTCACAGAAATAATTCACCCCTCCACTTT. Its protein is CASSFHRNNSPLHF.

The gene calls are TRBV29-1 and TRBJ2-1; TRBD2 is a possible D gene (7 bases). V was shortened by 7 bases and J by 10 bases, with 17 bases between the two germline ends. The CDR3 has 12 amino acids. The germline V gene has CDR1 SQVTM and CDR2 ANQGSEA. The CDR3 region is CSGGGRGGEQFF. The CDR3 DNA reads as TGCAGCGGCGGGGGCAGGGGCGGGGAGCAGTTCTTC.